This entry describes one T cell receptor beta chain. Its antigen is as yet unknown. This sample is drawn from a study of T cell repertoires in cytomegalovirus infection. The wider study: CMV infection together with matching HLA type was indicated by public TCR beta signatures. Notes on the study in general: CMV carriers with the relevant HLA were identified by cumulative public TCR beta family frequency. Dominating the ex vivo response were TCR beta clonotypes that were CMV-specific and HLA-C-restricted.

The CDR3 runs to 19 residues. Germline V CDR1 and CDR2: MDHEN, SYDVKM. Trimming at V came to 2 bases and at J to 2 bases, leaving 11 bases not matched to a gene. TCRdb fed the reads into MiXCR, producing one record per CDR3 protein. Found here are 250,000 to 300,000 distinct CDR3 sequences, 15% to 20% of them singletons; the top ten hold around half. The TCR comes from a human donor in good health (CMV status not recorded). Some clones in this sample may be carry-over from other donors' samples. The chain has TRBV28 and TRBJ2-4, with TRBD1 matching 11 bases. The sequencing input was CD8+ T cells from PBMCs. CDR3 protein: CASSLMGQGDHFTKNIQYF. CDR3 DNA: TGTGCCAGCAGTTTAATGGGACAGGGGGACCATTTTACCAAAAACATTCAGTACTTC. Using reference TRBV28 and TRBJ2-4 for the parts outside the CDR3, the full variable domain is DVKVTQSSRYLVKRTGEKVFLECVQDMDHENMFWYRQDPGLGLRLIYFSYDVKMKEKGDIPEGYSVSREKKERFSLILESASTNQTSMYLCASSLMGQGDHFTKNIQYFGAGTRLSVL.